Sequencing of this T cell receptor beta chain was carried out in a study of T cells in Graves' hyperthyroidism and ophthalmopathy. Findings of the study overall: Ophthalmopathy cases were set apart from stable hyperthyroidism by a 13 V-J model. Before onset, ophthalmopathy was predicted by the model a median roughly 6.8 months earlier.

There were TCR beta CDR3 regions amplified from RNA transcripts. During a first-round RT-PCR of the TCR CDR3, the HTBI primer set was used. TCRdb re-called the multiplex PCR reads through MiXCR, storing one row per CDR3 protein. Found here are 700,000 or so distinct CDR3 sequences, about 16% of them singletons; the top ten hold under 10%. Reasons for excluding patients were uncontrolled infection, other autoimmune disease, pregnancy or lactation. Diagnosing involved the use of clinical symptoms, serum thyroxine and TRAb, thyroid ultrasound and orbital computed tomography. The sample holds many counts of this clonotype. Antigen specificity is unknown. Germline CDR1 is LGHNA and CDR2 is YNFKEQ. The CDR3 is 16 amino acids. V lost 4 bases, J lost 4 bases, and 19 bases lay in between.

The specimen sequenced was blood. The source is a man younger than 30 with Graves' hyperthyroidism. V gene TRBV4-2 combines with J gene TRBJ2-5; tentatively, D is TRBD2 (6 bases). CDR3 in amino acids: CASSPLGGGKIETQYF. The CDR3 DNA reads TGTGCCAGCAGCCCCCTCGGAGGCGGGAAGATAGAGACCCAGTACTTC.